The present T cell receptor beta chain was sequenced within a study of T cells in Graves' hyperthyroidism and ophthalmopathy (dated by TCRdb to the late 2010s). Describing the broader study: A discovery cohort of about 95 patients, approximately 44 with Graves' ophthalmopathy and approximately 60 with stable Graves' hyperthyroidism, was used to find distinguishing TCR V-J signatures. Prospective prediction of ophthalmopathy was tested in an independent validation cohort consisting of some 20 hyperthyroidism patients and around 16 patients who later progressed to ophthalmopathy. For training and testing, the 80 to 100 patients in the discovery cohort were randomly divided in a 7:3 ratio. The study also compared thyroid tissue and blood T-cell repertoires from five or six Graves' hyperthyroidism patients. Following sampling, methimazole starting at 30 mg daily was given to hyperthyroidism patients, and high-dose intravenous methylprednisolone was given to ophthalmopathy patients. The paper reports TCR Vbeta CDR3 sequencing of approximately 140 peripheral blood samples: 43 ophthalmopathy, approximately 74 hyperthyroidism and around 17 progressor patients.

The germline V end is reduced by 1 base and the J end by 5 bases; junction bases left unmatched: 7. The CDR3, from cysteine to phenylalanine, totals 16 residues. The only DNA kept is the CDR3, 48 bases in frame from the first base. Looking up the germline V gene (reference sequence) yields CDR1 LNHDA and CDR2 SQIVND. TCR beta CDR3 regions were amplified from RNA transcripts. The first round of RT-PCR for the TCR CDR3 was performed with the HTBI primer set and the Qiagen OneStep RT-PCR kit. Libraries were constructed in a second round of multiplex PCR, after which size selection and purification were carried out. The libraries were sequenced on an Illumina HiSeq2000 using paired-end 100 bp reads. Per the authors' processing: Raw data were processed with SOAPnuke, discarding reads with adapters, uncalled bases, mean Phred below 15, or no exact constant-primer or identifier match. High-quality paired reads were merged with COPE v1.2.5, and unique nucleotide sequences were defined as clonotypes. Clonotypes were aligned to IMGT TRBV, TRBD and TRBJ reference segments using MiTCR v1.1. The analysis was restricted to V-J combinations with a frequency above 0.0001, which together covered 99.2% of the repertoires. The TCS score was defined as the ratio of F50 (clonal expansion) to E x V (chaos), calculated using BLOSUM62-based TCRdist between CDR3 peptides within each V-J. Welch's t-statistics and random forest reduced approximately 520 V-J features to around 14, which were used in a naive Bayes classifier (R e1071). Clones were called with MiXCR by TCRdb after fastp trimmed the public reads at Q25, and only in-frame beta chains were retained. Records with the same CDR3 protein are collapsed into one entry carrying the most frequent genes and DNA. The V and J calls shown here were made by TCRdb, not taken from the authors' results. The sample records around 540,000 distinct CDR3 sequences, roughly 50% of which are singletons. The top ten clones comprise roughly 8.2% of the sample.

The full study reports these points: In validation, the model predicted progression to ophthalmopathy a median of 6.5 months before onset, with 65% to 71% sensitivity and roughly 72% specificity. A model built on a 13 V-J signature distinguished ophthalmopathy from stable hyperthyroidism, reaching 87.88% sensitivity and 81.08% specificity in cross-validation and 80%/75% in testing. Sample size was not statistically predetermined, and blinding of investigators to group allocation was not performed. Blood samples also contained most of the expanded thyroid clonotypes (frequency above 0.001), which suggests that blood repertoires may reflect thyroid immune responses.

A patient counted as having stable Graves' hyperthyroidism if no progression to ophthalmopathy occurred over 18 months of follow-up. Hyperthyroidism patients were newly diagnosed, had a disease duration of under 2 months, and were aged 18 to 65 years. Patients with uncontrolled infections, other autoimmune diseases, pregnancy or lactation were excluded. Diagnoses relied on clinical symptoms, serum thyroxine and TRAb, thyroid ultrasound and orbital computed tomography. Trizol reagent was used to extract total RNA, and RNA quality was then checked on an Agilent 2100 Bioanalyzer. For this clonotype: Which antigen it targets is not known. The sample holds no much larger clone one base away, and base qualities are not on file.

Recombination linked TRBV19 to TRBJ2-5; 10 central bases correspond to TRBD1. Sequencing used peripheral blood or thyroid tissue (not recorded which). The TCR comes from a woman aged 18-35 years with Graves' hyperthyroidism. Donor details come from another sample of the same person, matched by shared clones. The base sequence is TGTGCCAGTAGTATAGGGCGTGGGACAGGGGTGGAGACCCAGTACTTC. The encoded protein is CASSIGRGTGVETQYF.